This T cell receptor beta chain was captured in a study of blood T cell repertoires in COVID-19. About the study: The United States, Italy and Spain supplied acute and convalescent COVID-19 samples.

In the study's own analysis: Nucleated cell number was recorded as an estimate derived from reference gene primer amplification. TCRdb's copy holds only in-frame clones and misses some; the assay was immunoSEQ multiplex PCR. Clone size and V and J calls were adopted from that table, with D and trimming inferred from the DNA. The data contain 75,000 to 95,000 clones, just under 80% of them singletons. There are 13 residues in the CDR3. Germline lookup yields CDR1 SGHTS and CDR2 YDEGEE. V was trimmed by 0 bases and J by 4 bases, leaving 5 bases between them. In Seattle, patients joined the study during active infection and were tracked longitudinally.

Specimen: peripheral blood. The chain recombines TRBV5-8 with TRBJ1-3; weak D call: TRBD1 (5 bases). The receptor's source is a man aged 55 to 70 with COVID-19, enrolled during active disease. CDR3: CASSLGQGNTIYF. As DNA, the CDR3 is TGTGCCAGCAGCTTGGGACAGGGAAACACCATATATTTT.